This T cell receptor beta chain was recovered during a study of radiotherapy plus CTLA-4 blockade in lung cancer. CDR1 and CDR2 (germline): SQVTM, ANQGSEA. V was trimmed by 6 bases and J by 5 bases, leaving 11 bases between them. The CDR3 is made up of 12 amino acids. Sequencing was performed with immunoSEQ multiplex PCR; in TCRdb, only in-frame clones are kept and a portion is missing. Among about 97,000 clones listed, approximately 72% were seen once. The TCR was taken from a human donor with non-small cell lung cancer who had a partial response to radiotherapy plus ipilimumab. Some clones in this sample may be carry-over from other donors' samples. The sequencing used peripheral blood, collected from a patient treated with radiotherapy plus ipilimumab. This chain uses TRBV29-1 with TRBJ2-1; the D is unclear. The CDR3 sequence is CSVYLRNNEQFF. The CDR3 nucleotides are TGCAGCGTCTACCTGAGAAACAATGAGCAGTTCTTC.